The clone carrying this T cell receptor (beta chain) was picked up many times. The entire patient cohort was treatment-naive prior to thyroid surgery. The CDR3 consists of 15 residues. The germline CDR1 and CDR2 sequences are SGHRS and YFSETQ. Trimming removed 4 bases at V and 0 bases at J, with 14 bases between. This sample is drawn from a study of metastatic and nonmetastatic thyroid tumors. Study-wide context: Patients with malignant and benign thyroid disease provided blood and tumor or nodule tissue, whose repertoires were compared.

Authors' processing steps: Construction of a distant-metastasis classifier for papillary thyroid cancer relied on CDR3 differences across clinicopathological groups. With MiXCR, TCRdb reprocessed the PCR reads. TCRdb's processing, not the authors', yielded these V and J calls. Of roughly 59,000 clones in the sample, around 15% were seen once. V is TRBV5-1 and J is TRBJ2-7; D may match TRBD1 or TRBD2 (5 bases each). The specimen was blood. The source of this sequence is a male donor with papillary thyroid cancer or a benign thyroid nodule (not recorded which). Some clones in this sample may be carry-over from other donors' samples. CDR3 region: CASSVDPGSSYEQYF. The CDR3 nucleotides are TGCGCCAGCAGCGTTGATCCAGGGAGCTCCTACGAGCAGTACTTC.